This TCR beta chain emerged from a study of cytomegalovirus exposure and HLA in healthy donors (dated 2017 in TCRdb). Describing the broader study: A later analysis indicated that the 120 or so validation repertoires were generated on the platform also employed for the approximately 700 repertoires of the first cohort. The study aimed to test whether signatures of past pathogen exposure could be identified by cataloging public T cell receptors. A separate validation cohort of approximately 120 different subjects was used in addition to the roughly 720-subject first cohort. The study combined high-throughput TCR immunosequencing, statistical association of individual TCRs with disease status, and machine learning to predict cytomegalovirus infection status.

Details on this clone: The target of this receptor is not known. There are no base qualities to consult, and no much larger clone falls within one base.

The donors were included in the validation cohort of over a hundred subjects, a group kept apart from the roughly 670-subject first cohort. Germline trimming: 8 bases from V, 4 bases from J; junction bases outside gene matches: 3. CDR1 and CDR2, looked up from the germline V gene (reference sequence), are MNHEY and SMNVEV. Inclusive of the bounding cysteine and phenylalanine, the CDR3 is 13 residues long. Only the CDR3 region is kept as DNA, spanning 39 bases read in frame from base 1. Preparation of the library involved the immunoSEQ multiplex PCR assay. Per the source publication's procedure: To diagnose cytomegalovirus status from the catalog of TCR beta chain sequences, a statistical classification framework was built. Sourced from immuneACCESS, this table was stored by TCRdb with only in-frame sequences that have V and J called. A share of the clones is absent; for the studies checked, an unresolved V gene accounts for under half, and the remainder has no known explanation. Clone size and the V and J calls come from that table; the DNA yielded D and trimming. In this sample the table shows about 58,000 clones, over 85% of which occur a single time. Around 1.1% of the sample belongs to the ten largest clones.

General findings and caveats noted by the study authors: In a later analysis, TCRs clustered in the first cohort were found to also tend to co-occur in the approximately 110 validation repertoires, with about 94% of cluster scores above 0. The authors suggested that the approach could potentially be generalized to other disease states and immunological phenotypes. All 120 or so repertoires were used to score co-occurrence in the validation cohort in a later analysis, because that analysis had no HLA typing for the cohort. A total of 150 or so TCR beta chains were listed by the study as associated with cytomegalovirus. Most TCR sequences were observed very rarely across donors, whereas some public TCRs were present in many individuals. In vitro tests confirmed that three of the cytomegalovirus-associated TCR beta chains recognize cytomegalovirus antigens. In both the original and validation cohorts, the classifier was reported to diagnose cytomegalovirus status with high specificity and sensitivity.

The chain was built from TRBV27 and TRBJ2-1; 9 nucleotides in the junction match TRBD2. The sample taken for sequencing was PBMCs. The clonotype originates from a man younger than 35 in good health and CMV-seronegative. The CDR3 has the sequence CASRLAEYNEQFF. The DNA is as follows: TGTGCCAGCCGACTAGCGGAGTACAATGAGCAGTTCTTC.